The rows below give T cell receptor beta chains drawn from one sample of a study of breast tumors, draining lymph nodes, adjacent tissues. TCRdb reanalysed the multiplex PCR reads using MiXCR and keeps one entry per CDR3 protein. The data contain around 130,000 distinct CDR3 sequences, roughly 20% of them seen just once; the ten biggest clones take up 2% to 2.5%. The specimen was axillary lymph node tissue. The receptors were sampled from a female donor with breast cancer. Some clones in this sample may be carry-over from other donors' samples. CDR3s include the opening cysteine and the closing phenylalanine or tryptophan. A D gene is named only where the DNA matches it firmly. Clone size, where shown, is once, few, many, or a class for clones that have expanded.

v_gene,j_gene,abundance,d_gene,CDR3aa,CDR3nt
TRBV11-3,TRBJ2-6,many,NA,CASSPTHIGVPGANVLTF,TGTGCCAGCAGCCCAACCCACATCGGGGTCCCTGGGGCCAACGTCCTGACTTTC
TRBV18,TRBJ1-2,NA,TRBD1,CASSQLDRGDGRLYGYTF,TGTGCCAGCTCACAACTAGACAGGGGGGACGGAAGACTATATGGCTACACCTTC
TRBV7-8,TRBJ2-2,many,TRBD2,CASSFEREGRNTGELFF,TGTGCCAGCAGCTTCGAGCGGGAGGGCCGGAACACCGGGGAGCTGTTTTTT
TRBV7-9,TRBJ1-6,many,NA,CASSLAQNSPLHF,TGTGCCAGCAGCTTAGCTCAGAATTCACCCCTCCACTTT
TRBV5-1,TRBJ2-3,many,TRBD2,CASSLGLAGAVDTQYF,TGCGCCAGCAGCCTTGGACTAGCGGGAGCGGTAGATACGCAGTATTTT
TRBV10-2,TRBJ2-7,many,TRBD1,CASSSRGRTYEQYF,TGCGCCAGCAGTTCCAGGGGGCGGACCTACGAGCAGTACTTC
TRBV6-6,TRBJ2-1,many,TRBD2,CASSRTSGDYNEQFF,TGTGCCAGCAGTAGGACTAGCGGGGACTACAATGAGCAGTTCTTC
TRBV3-1,TRBJ2-7,many,NA,CASSTDRTEQYF,TGTGCCAGCAGCACCGACAGGACCGAGCAGTACTTC
TRBV2,TRBJ2-1,many,NA,CASSARWRSTYNEQFF,TGTGCCAGCAGTGCCCGGTGGCGGAGCACCTACAATGAGCAGTTCTTC
TRBV7-2,TRBJ2-5,many,NA,CASSPRAPVSETQYF,TGTGCCAGCAGCCCGCGGGCCCCAGTGTCGGAGACCCAGTACTTC
TRBV2,TRBJ1-4,many,NA,CASSEVGRGEKLFF,TGTGCCAGCAGTGAGGTGGGGCGGGGTGAAAAACTGTTTTTT
TRBV20-1,TRBJ2-7,many,TRBD1,CSASPGQGAYEQYF,TGCAGTGCTAGTCCGGGACAGGGGGCCTACGAGCAGTACTTC
TRBV12-5,TRBJ2-1,many,NA,CASGNYNEQFF,TGTGCTAGTGGTAATTACAATGAGCAGTTCTTC
TRBV2,TRBJ2-4,NA,TRBD2,CASSRRGGTTKNIQYF,TGTGCCAGCAGTAGGCGGGGGGGAACGACCAAAAACATTCAGTACTTC
TRBV19,TRBJ1-5,NA,NA,CAGGGVQPQHF,TGTGCCGGTGGGGGGGTTCAGCCCCAGCATTTT
TRBV7-6,TRBJ2-3,many,TRBD2,CASSPGLAGYTDTQYF,TGTGCCAGCAGCCCAGGACTAGCGGGATACACAGATACGCAGTATTTT
TRBV5-5,TRBJ2-1,many,NA,CASSFGRANEQFF,TGTGCCAGCAGCTTTGGGCGGGCCAATGAGCAGTTCTTC
TRBV6-5,TRBJ1-4,many,NA,CASSYSPSGGYEKLFF,TGTGCCAGCAGTTACTCCCCTAGTGGAGGGTATGAAAAACTGTTTTTT
TRBV28,TRBJ2-7,many,TRBD2,CASSEKREGRYEQYF,TGTGCCAGCAGCGAAAAGCGGGAGGGCCGGTACGAGCAGTACTTC
TRBV27,TRBJ2-7,many,NA,CASSYLQTGAGGIYEQYF,TGTGCCAGCAGCTATCTCCAAACAGGGGCAGGGGGGATTTACGAGCAGTACTTC
TRBV6-5,TRBJ2-2,few,NA,CASSYSNFFSGQEGGELFF,TGTGCCAGCAGTTACTCGAATTTTTTTAGCGGTCAGGAGGGCGGGGAGCTGTTTTTT
TRBV28,TRBJ2-2,few,NA,CASSKLGQGGTGELFF,TGTGCCAGCAGCAAACTAGGACAGGGAGGGACCGGGGAGCTGTTTTTT
TRBV12-3/TRBV12-4,TRBJ1-2,many,TRBD1,CASSRGQDYGYTF,TGTGCCAGCAGCCGGGGACAGGACTATGGCTACACCTTC
TRBV10-1,TRBJ2-3,many,TRBD2,CASSPIKASGQDTQYF,TGCGCCAGCAGCCCGATTAAGGCTAGCGGGCAAGATACGCAGTATTTT
TRBV18,TRBJ1-5,NA,NA,CASSLSENQPQHF,TGTGCCAGCTCACTGTCGGAGAATCAGCCCCAGCATTTT
TRBV28,TRBJ2-1,NA,TRBD1,CVSSSTGGNEQFF,TGTGTCAGCAGTTCTACAGGGGGCAATGAGCAGTTCTTC
TRBV6-5,TRBJ2-7,many,NA,CASSYVARGAHVEQYF,TGTGCCAGCAGTTACGTAGCCAGGGGGGCGCACGTTGAGCAGTACTTC
TRBV18,TRBJ2-2,few,NA,CASSPPTRDMAGELFF,TGTGCCAGCTCACCACCGACCAGGGATATGGCCGGGGAGCTGTTTTTT
TRBV12-5,TRBJ2-5,many,NA,CASGGGAGSETQYF,TGTGCTAGTGGCGGGGGTGCGGGTTCAGAGACCCAGTACTTC
TRBV6-6,TRBJ2-6,few,TRBD2,CASTLAGPSSGANVLTF,TGTGCCAGCACCCTAGCGGGACCCAGCTCTGGGGCCAACGTCCTGACTTTC
TRBV6-5,TRBJ2-2,NA,TRBD2,CASSYGSGFTGELFF,TGTGCCAGCAGTTACGGTAGCGGGTTCACCGGGGAGCTGTTTTTT
TRBV20-1,TRBJ2-1,NA,NA,CSARDPLASYNEQFF,TGCAGTGCTAGAGATCCGCTAGCGAGTTACAATGAGCAGTTCTTC
TRBV7-3,TRBJ2-1,NA,NA,CASGTDSGEQFF,TGTGCCAGCGGCACGGACTCTGGTGAGCAGTTCTTC
TRBV6-5,TRBJ2-7,many,TRBD2,CASRKGLAGFEQYF,TGTGCCAGCAGGAAGGGACTAGCAGGCTTCGAGCAGTACTTC
TRBV5-1,TRBJ2-2,many,NA,CASEGGPGELFF,TGCGCCAGCGAGGGGGGGCCCGGGGAGCTGTTTTTT